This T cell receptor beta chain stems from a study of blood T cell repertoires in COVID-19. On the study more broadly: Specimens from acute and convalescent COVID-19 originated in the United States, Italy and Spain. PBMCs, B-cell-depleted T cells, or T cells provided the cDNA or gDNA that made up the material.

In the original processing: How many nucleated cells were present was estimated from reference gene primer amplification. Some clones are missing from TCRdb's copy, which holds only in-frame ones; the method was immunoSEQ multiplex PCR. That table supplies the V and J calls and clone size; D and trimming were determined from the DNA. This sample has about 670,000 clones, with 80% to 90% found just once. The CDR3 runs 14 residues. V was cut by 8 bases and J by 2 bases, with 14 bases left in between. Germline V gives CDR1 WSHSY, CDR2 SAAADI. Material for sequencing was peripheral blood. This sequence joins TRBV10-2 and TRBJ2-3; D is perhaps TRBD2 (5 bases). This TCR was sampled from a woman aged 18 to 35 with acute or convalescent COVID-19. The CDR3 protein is CASFDLGDTDTQYF. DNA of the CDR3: TGCGCCAGCTTTGACCTCGGGGACACAGATACGCAGTATTTT.